This TCR beta chain was retrieved from a study of T cells expressing NK-cell markers. Study as a whole: It was sorted CD3+CD56+NKG2C+, CD3+CD56+NKG2C- and CD3+CD56-NKG2C+ T cells that supplied the TCR beta repertoires.

The CDR3 sequence is 15 residues long. Germline CDR1 reads SGHDT; CDR2 reads YYEEEE. TCRdb reprocessed the 5' RACE reads and keeps a single row for each CDR3 protein, giving no DNA. This listing includes about 390,000 distinct CDR3 sequences. The rearrangement links TRBV5-6 to TRBJ2-6. The receptor's source is a woman aged 50 to 60 in good health. Sequenced: blood T cells: a sorted CD56 or NKG2C T cell subset, CD4+ or CD8+ T cells, or bulk PBMC T cells (not recorded which). The CDR3 is CASSLTTPGANVLTF. Supplemented by reference TRBV5-6 and TRBJ2-6, the full variable domain reads DAGVTQSPTHLIKTRGQQVTLRCSPKSGHDTVSWYQQALGQGPQFIFQYYEEEERQRGNFPDRFSGHQFPNYSSELNVNALLLGDSALYLCASSLTTPGANVLTFGAGSRLTVL.